This TCR beta chain is from a study of glioma-infiltrating T cells after dendritic cell vaccination. Study background: Dendritic cell vaccination trial patients had either newly diagnosed or recurrent glioblastoma. General study points: Few patients contributed both blood and tumor specimens.

Some clones are missing from TCRdb's copy, which holds only in-frame ones; the method was immunoSEQ multiplex PCR. Counted here are roughly 96,000 clones, around three quarters occurring once; the ten biggest clones make up less than 7%. Germline values: CDR1 GTSNPN, CDR2 SVGIG (reference sequence). This CDR3 contains 15 residues. Trimming took off 0 bases at V and 0 bases at J, with 11 bases between the two ends. All glioblastoma patients lacked an isocitrate dehydrogenase mutation. Comment on this clone: Its antigen remains unidentified.

V and J are TRBV30 and TRBJ1-1; possibly TRBD1 for D (5 bases). The input for sequencing was blood, taken before dendritic cell vaccination. This receptor was taken from a human donor with glioblastoma. Here the CDR3 reads CAWSVWHRMNTEAFF. CDR3 coding DNA: TGTGCCTGGAGTGTATGGCACAGGATGAACACTGAAGCTTTCTTT.